The 6 T cell receptor beta chains given below trace back to one sample, sequenced in a study of T cells in localized non-small cell lung cancer. Sequenced by immunoSEQ multiplex PCR; TCRdb stores in-frame clones only, minus some. The sample holds tens of thousands of clones, 85% to 90% seen once. The sequencing used peripheral blood, collected before any cancer treatment. The source is a man aged 35 to 70 with stage I squamous cell lung carcinoma.

The rearrangement links TRBV28 to TRBJ1-5; 11 positions match TRBD1. The CDR3 length is 15 residues. Unmatched junction bases numbered 13, after V lost 10 bases and J lost 8 bases. Germline V lookup: CDR1 MDHEN, CDR2 SYDVKM. The CDR3 nucleotides read TGTGCCACCGAGGCCGGGACAGGGGGAGGTAAGCCCCAGCATTTT. It codes for CATEAGTGGGKPQHF.

This chain uses TRBV28 with TRBJ2-7, with 12 bases matching TRBD1. Unmatched junction bases numbered 9, after V lost 6 bases and J lost 6 bases. From germline, CDR1 is MDHEN and CDR2 SYDVKM. The CDR3 runs to 15 residues. The CDR3 DNA sequence: TGTGCCAGCAGATTAAACTGGGACAGGGGGCGCGAGCAGTACTTC. Translating gives CASRLNWDRGREQYF. Full variable domain (outside the CDR3, taken from reference TRBV28 and TRBJ2-7): DVKVTQSSRYLVKRTGEKVFLECVQDMDHENMFWYRQDPGLGLRLIYFSYDVKMKEKGDIPEGYSVSREKKERFSLILESASTNQTSMYLCASRLNWDRGREQYFGPGTRLTVT.

This chain joins TRBV9 and TRBJ2-1; D call uncertain. The CDR3 covers 11 residues. Trimming removed 0 bases at V and 7 bases at J, with 2 bases between. Germline assignment: CDR1 SGDLS and CDR2 YYNGEE. CDR3: CASSVANEQFF. The CDR3 DNA follows: TGTGCCAGCAGCGTAGCTAATGAGCAGTTCTTC.

The chain recombines TRBV6-5 with TRBJ2-7, with D possibly TRBD1 on 5 matching bases. The CDR3 totals 15 residues. V lost 6 bases and J lost 2, with 17 bases in between. Germline V gene data show CDR1 as MNHEY and CDR2 as SVGAGI. DNA for the CDR3: TGTGCCAGCAGCCACGAACGGCCAGGGACCTACGAGCAGTACTTC. This translates into CASSHERPGTYEQYF.

The chain is built from TRBV5-5 and TRBJ1-1; D not resolved. CDR3 length equals 11 residues. The germline V gene has CDR1 SGHKS and CDR2 YYEKEE (reference sequence). V was shortened by 0 bases and J by 10 bases, with 7 bases between the two germline ends. The CDR3 region is CASSLGEGAFF. CDR3 DNA: TGTGCCAGCAGCTTGGGGGAAGGAGCTTTCTTT. Combining the CDR3 with reference TRBV5-5 and TRBJ1-1 gives the whole variable domain DAGVTQSPTHLIKTRGQQVTLRCSPISGHKSVSWYQQVLGQGPQFIFQYYEKEERGRGNFPDRFSARQFPNYSSELNVNALLLGDSALYLCASSLGEGAFFGQGTRLTVV.

This rearrangement joins TRBV29-1 to TRBJ2-7; weak D call: TRBD2 (6 bases). Germline V gene data show CDR1 as SQVTM and CDR2 as ANQGSEA. CDR3 length equals 12 residues. V dropped 3 bases and J dropped 1 base, with 7 bases sitting between them. CDR3 DNA sequence: TGCAGCGTTGAGGCGGGGTCCTACGAGCAGTACTTC. Residues: CSVEAGSYEQYF.